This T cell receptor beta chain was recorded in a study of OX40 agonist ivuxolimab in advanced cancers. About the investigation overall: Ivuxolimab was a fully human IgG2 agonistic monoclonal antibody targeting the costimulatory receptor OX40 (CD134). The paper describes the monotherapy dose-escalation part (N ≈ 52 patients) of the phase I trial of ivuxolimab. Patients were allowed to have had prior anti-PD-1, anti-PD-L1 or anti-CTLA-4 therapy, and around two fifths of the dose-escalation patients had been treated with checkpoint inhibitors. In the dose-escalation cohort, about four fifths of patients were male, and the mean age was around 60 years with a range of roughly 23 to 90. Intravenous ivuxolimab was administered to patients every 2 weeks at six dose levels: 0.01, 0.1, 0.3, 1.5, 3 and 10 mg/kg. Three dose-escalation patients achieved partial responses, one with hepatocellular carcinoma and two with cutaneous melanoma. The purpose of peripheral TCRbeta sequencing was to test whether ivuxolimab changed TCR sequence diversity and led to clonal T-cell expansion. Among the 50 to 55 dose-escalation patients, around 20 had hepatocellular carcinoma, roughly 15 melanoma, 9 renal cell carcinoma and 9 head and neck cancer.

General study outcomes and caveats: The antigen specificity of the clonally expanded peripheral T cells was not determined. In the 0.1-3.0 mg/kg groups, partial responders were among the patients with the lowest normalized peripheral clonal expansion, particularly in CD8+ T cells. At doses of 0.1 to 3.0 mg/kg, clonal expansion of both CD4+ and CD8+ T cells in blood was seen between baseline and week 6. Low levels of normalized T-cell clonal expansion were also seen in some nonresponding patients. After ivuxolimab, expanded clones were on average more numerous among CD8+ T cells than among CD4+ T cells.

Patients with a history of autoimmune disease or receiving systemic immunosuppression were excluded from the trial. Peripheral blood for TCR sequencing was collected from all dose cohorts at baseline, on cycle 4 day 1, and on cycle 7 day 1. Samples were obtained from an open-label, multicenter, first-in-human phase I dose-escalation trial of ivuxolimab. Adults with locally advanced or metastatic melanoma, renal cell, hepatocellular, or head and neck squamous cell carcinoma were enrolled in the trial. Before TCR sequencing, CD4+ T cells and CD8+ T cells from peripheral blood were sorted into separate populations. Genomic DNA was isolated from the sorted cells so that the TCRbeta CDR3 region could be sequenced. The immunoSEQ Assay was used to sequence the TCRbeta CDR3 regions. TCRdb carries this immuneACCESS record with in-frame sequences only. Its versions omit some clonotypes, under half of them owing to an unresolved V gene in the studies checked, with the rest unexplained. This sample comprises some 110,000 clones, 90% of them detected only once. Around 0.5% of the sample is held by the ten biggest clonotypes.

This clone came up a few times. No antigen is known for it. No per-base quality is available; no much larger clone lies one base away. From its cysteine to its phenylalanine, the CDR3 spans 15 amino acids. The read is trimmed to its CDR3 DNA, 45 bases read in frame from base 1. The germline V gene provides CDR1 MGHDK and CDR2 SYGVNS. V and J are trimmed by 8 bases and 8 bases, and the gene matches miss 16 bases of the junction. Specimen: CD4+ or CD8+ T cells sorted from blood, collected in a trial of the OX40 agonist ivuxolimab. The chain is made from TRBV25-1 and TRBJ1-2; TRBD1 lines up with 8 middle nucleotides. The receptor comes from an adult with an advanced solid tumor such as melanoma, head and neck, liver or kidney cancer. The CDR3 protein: CASLSGGQGRGGYTF. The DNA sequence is TGTGCCAGCTTGAGTGGAGGACAGGGAAGGGGCGGCTACACCTTC.